This passage covers 5 T cell receptor beta chains from one sample sequenced in a study of neurological immune-mediated disorders. TCRdb re-derived calls from the 5' RACE reads in MiXCR, one entry per CDR3 protein. Counted here are approximately 50,000 distinct CDR3 sequences, approximately 10% occurring once; the ten biggest clones make up about 5.2%. Source material: PBMCs. The origin of the receptors is a man aged 70 or older with HTLV-1-associated myelopathy (HAM/TSP).

This clonotype appeared many times. The chain has TRBV20-1 and TRBJ2-1; D remains unclear. CDR1 and CDR2 (germline): DFQATT, SNEGSKA (reference sequence). The CDR3 covers 13 residues. V lost 6 bases and J 2 bases, leaving 11 bases between the germline ends. The CDR3 DNA is TGCAGTGCGAAGGATGGGGCCTACAATGAGCAGTTCTTC. Its protein is CSAKDGAYNEQFF.

Ten or more counts support this clonotype. This sequence joins TRBV5-1 and TRBJ2-7, with no clear D. The CDR3 length is 12 residues. Germline V lookup: CDR1 SGHRS, CDR2 YFSETQ. Trimming removed 3 bases from V and 3 bases from J, with 7 bases in between. The CDR3 sequence is CASSSDNYEQYF. The CDR3 DNA reads as TGCGCCAGCAGCTCCGATAACTACGAGCAGTACTTC. The whole variable domain, filled in from reference TRBV5-1 and TRBJ2-7, reads KAGVTQTPRYLIKTRGQQVTLSCSPISGHRSVSWYQQTPGQGLQFLFEYFSETQRNKGNFPGRFSGRQFSNSRSEMNVSTLELGDSALYLCASSSDNYEQYFGPGTRLTVT.

This clonotype showed up many times. The chain has TRBV7-9 and TRBJ2-2; D is ambiguous. The CDR3 loop spans 12 amino acids. Germline CDR1 reads SEHNR; CDR2 reads FQNEAQ (reference sequence). V was trimmed by 7 bases and J by 6 bases, leaving 9 bases between them. CDR3 amino acids: CASTFRSGELFF. For the CDR3, the DNA is TGTGCCAGCACATTTCGCTCCGGGGAGCTGTTTTTT.

This clonotype has ten or more counts. V is TRBV5-5 and J is TRBJ2-3, with 9 positions matching TRBD2. J gave up 2 bases and V 2 bases, and 6 bases lay outside the gene matches. The CDR3 extends over 16 amino acids. Germline CDR1 and CDR2: SGHKS and YYEKEE (reference sequence). The CDR3 bases are TGTGCCAGCAGCTTACCCAGCGGGGGGAACACAGATACGCAGTATTTT. Amino acid sequence: CASSLPSGGNTDTQYF.

This clonotype has a handful of counts. V usage is TRBV27 and J usage is TRBJ1-1; weak D call: TRBD1 (5 bases). The CDR3 has 15 amino acids. V lost 5 bases and J lost 1, with 14 bases in between. Germline lookup yields CDR1 MNHEY and CDR2 SMNVEV (reference sequence). CDR3 region: CASSRQRQTNTEAFF. CDR3 coding DNA: TGTGCCAGCAGTAGACAAAGACAGACGAACACTGAAGCTTTCTTT.